Listed below are T cell receptor beta chains from one sample, sequenced in a study of technical replicates of blood from several donors. TCRdb's copy holds only in-frame clones and misses some; the assay was immunoSEQ multiplex PCR. The sample yields 80,000 to 100,000 clones, 90% to 97% seen once. The source material was T cells isolated from PBMCs. Receptors originate from a human donor in good health. Each CDR3 is given with its conserved first and last residue. The order of the fields is V gene, D gene, J gene, clone size, CDR3 DNA, CDR3 protein. D genes are given only for firm matches. Expanded clones are given a class, and other clones once, few, many or no size at all.

>TRBV7-3|TRBD2|TRBJ2-7|.
TGTGCCAGCAGCTTAACCCCCCGGACTAGTTTGTACGAGCAGTACTTC
CASSLTPRTSLYEQYF
>TRBV28|.|TRBJ2-7|.
TGTGCCAGCAGTTTAAGAAGCCCATTACTAGCAACGGACTACCTAATCTCCTACGAGCAGTACTTC
CASSLRSPLLATDYLISYEQYF
>TRBV7-2|.|TRBJ2-7|.
TGTGCCAGCAGCTTAGTTGGACCAGGGGCTCTCGACGAGCAGTACTTC
CASSLVGPGALDEQYF
>TRBV5-6|.|TRBJ2-3|.
TGTGCCAGCAGCAACCCGGGACGGGGAGGTGCAGATACGCAGTATTTT
CASSNPGRGGADTQYF
>TRBV6-1|.|TRBJ1-1|.
TGTGCCAGCACCCGAAAAGGACAAACTTACACTGAAGCTTTCTTT
CASTRKGQTYTEAFF
>TRBV19|.|TRBJ1-1|.
TGTGCCAGTAGTATAGATATTAAGAACACTGAAGCTTTCTTT
CASSIDIKNTEAFF
>TRBV7-2|.|TRBJ2-7|.
TGTGCCAGCAGCCCTCAGGTACGACGTACTGACGAGCAGTACTTC
CASSPQVRRTDEQYF
>TRBV7-2|.|TRBJ2-3|.
TGTGCCAGCAGCTTAGGAATCTACACAGATACGCAGTATTTT
CASSLGIYTDTQYF
>TRBV4-1|.|TRBJ1-1|.
TGCGCCAGCAGCCAAGCCCGATGGAGCACTGAAGCTTTCTTT
CASSQARWSTEAFF
>TRBV30|TRBD2|TRBJ2-3|.
TGTGCCTGGAGCGTGTTGATAGCGGGAGGGCCGAGTCGGAATACGCAGTATTTT
CAWSVLIAGGPSRNTQYF
>TRBV5-4|TRBD1|TRBJ1-2|.
TGTGCCAGCTCCAGGGGGTATGGCTACACCTTC
CASSRGYGYTF
>TRBV7-9|.|TRBJ2-7|.
TGTGCCAGCAGCTCACTAGGTGGGAGCGAGCAGTACTTC
CASSSLGGSEQYF
>TRBV6-7|TRBD2|TRBJ2-3|.
TGTGCCAGCAGCTGCAGCGGGAGGTCCCCAGATACGCAGTATTTT
CASSCSGRSPDTQYF
>TRBV10-2|.|TRBJ2-3|.
TGCGCCAGCAGTGCCGGGGATACGCAGTATTTT
CASSAGDTQYF
>TRBV4-2|.|TRBJ1-2|.
TGTGCCAGCAGCCCAGATAGGGCAGGGGTCGATGGCTACACCTTC
CASSPDRAGVDGYTF
>TRBV5-8|TRBD2|TRBJ2-1|.
TGTGCCAGCAGCTATATCTATGGGACTAGCGGGTTTTCCTACAATGAGCAGTTCTTC
CASSYIYGTSGFSYNEQFF
>TRBV7-2|.|TRBJ1-1|.
TGTGCCAGCAGCCTTCAGGGGAACACTGAAGCTTTCTTT
CASSLQGNTEAFF
>TRBV5-1|.|TRBJ1-5|.
TGCGCCAGCAGAGGGGATAGCAATCAGCCCCAGCATTTT
CASRGDSNQPQHF
>TRBV7-6|.|TRBJ2-1|.
TGTGCCAGCAGCTTATCGTCCAGTTACAATGAGCAGTTCTTC
CASSLSSSYNEQFF
>TRBV11-2|.|TRBJ2-7|.
TGTGCCAGCAGCTTAGGACTAGACTACGAGCAGTACTTC
CASSLGLDYEQYF
>TRBV27|.|TRBJ2-7|.
TGTGCCAGCAGTATGGGACTTTCCTACGAGCAGTACTTC
CASSMGLSYEQYF
>TRBV29-1|TRBD1|TRBJ2-7|.
TGCAGCGTTCTGGGATTGACAGGGTTCCGGCTCTACGAGCAGTACTTC
CSVLGLTGFRLYEQYF
>TRBV5-1|.|TRBJ2-6|.
TGCGCCAGCAGCTTTCCGGGTTCTAGCTCTGGGGCCAACGTCCTGACTTTC
CASSFPGSSSGANVLTF
>TRBV11-2|TRBD2|TRBJ2-7|.
TGTGCCAGCAGCTTAGGAAGCGGGGGCCGCAGGTCCTACGAGCAGTACTTC
CASSLGSGGRRSYEQYF
>TRBV7-8|.|TRBJ1-3|.
TGTGCCAGCAGCTTGCCCGGGGCTGGAAACACCATATATTTT
CASSLPGAGNTIYF
>TRBV5-6|TRBD1|TRBJ2-1|.
TGTGCCAGCAGCTTGTGGACAGGGGGAGGTAGGGACGAGCAGTTCTTC
CASSLWTGGGRDEQFF
>TRBV12-5|.|TRBJ2-2|.
TGTGCTAGTGGTTTGGGGGCCCCCGGGGAGCTGTTTTTT
CASGLGAPGELFF
>TRBV4-1|TRBD2|TRBJ2-7|.
TGCGCCAGCAGCCAAGTATTTGCTACTAGCGGAGACTACGAGCAGTACTTC
CASSQVFATSGDYEQYF
>TRBV30|.|TRBJ2-7|.
TGTGCCTGGAGTGTAGACGGGTTGAACGAGCAGTACTTC
CAWSVDGLNEQYF
>TRBV11-3|TRBD2|TRBJ2-2|once
TGTGCCAGCAGCTATCACCGGGAGGGCACCGGGGAGCTGTTTTTT
CASSYHREGTGELFF
>TRBV25-1|.|TRBJ2-5|.
TGTGCCAGCAGTGATCTGGAGACCCAGTACTTC
CASSDLETQYF
>TRBV4-2|.|TRBJ2-1|.
TGTGCCAGCCAGATGTCTGCGGGAACTTACAATGAGCAGTTCTTC
CASQMSAGTYNEQFF
>TRBV29-1|.|TRBJ1-2|.
TGCAGCGTTGTAAGGGGTAACTATGGCTACACCTTC
CSVVRGNYGYTF
>TRBV10-2|.|TRBJ2-1|.
TGCGCCAGCAGTGAGCTAAATGAGCAGTTCTTC
CASSELNEQFF
>TRBV27|TRBD1|TRBJ2-7|.
TGTGCCAGCAGTATGGACAGGACCTCCTACGAGCAGTACTTC
CASSMDRTSYEQYF
>TRBV6-6|TRBD2|TRBJ2-7|.
TGTGCCAGTTTGGGACTAGCAGAGGACGAGCAGTACTTC
CASLGLAEDEQYF
>TRBV27|.|TRBJ2-3|once
TGTGCCAGCAGTTTATCTAGGTTGGGCCCCCCAGATACGCAGTATTTT
CASSLSRLGPPDTQYF
>TRBV4-3|.|TRBJ2-5|.
TGCGCCAGCAGCCAAGGGGGCCAGGCAGCAGAGACCCAGTACTTC
CASSQGGQAAETQYF